The clone carrying this TCR beta chain was found many times. This specimen belongs to a study of T cells after yellow fever vaccination. About the study: Fractions containing few cells were prepared with SMART-Seq v4 Ultra Low Input.

The V end lost 2 bases, the J end lost 6 bases, and 5 bases lay between the germline ends. This CDR3 region has 12 residues. CDR1 and CDR2 (germline): SGHDN, FVKESK. Template switching by 5'RACE produced TCR cDNA, adding a universal primer site and UMIs. TCRdb analysed the 5' RACE reads with MiXCR anew, one entry per CDR3 protein. The sample has some 350,000 distinct CDR3 sequences; 4.1% are singletons. This clonotype originated in a man aged 18-30 years who received the YFV17D yellow fever vaccine. The rearrangement links TRBV14 to TRBJ2-1; D remains unclear. The source material was PBMCs, sampled 5 days after the yellow fever booster vaccination. CDR3 in DNA: TGTGCCAGCAGCCAACACAGCAATGAGCAGTTCTTC. This encodes CASSQHSNEQFF.